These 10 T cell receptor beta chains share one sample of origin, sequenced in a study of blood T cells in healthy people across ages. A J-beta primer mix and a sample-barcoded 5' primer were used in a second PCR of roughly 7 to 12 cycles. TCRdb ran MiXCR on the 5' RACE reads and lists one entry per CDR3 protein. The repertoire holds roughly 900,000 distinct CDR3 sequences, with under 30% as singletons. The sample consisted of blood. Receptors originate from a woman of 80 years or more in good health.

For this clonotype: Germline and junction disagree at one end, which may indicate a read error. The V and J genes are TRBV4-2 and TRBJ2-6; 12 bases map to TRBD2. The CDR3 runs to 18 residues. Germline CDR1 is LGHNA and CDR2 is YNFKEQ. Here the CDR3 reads CASSLSLAGGPGASVLTF. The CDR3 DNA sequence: TGTGCCAGCAGCCTGAGTCTAGCGGGGGGGCCTGGGGCCAGCGTCCTGACTTTC.

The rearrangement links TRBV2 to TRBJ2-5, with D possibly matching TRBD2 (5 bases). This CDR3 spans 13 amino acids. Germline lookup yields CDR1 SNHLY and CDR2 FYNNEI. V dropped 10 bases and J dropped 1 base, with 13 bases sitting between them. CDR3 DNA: TGTGCCACCGAGGGTTTCGGCCAAGAGACCCAGTACTTC. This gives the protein CATEGFGQETQYF.

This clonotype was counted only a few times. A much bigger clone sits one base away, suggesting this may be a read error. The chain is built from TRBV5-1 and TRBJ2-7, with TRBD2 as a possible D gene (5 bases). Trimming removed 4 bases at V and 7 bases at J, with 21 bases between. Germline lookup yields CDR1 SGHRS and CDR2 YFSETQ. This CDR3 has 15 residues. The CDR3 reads CASSPQRVVYNEQYF. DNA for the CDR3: TGCGCCAGCAGCCCGCAGAGGGTTGTATACAATGAGCAGTACTTC.

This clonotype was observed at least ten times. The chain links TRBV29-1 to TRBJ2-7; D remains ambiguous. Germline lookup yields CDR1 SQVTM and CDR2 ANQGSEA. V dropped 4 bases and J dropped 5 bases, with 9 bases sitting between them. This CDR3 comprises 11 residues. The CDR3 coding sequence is TGCAGCGTTGTGGGCCACGACGAGCAGTACTTC. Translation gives CSVVGHDEQYF.

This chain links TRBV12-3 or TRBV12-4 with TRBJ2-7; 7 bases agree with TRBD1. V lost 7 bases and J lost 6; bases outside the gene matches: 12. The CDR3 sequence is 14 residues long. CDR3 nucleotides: TGTGCCAGCACCTGGACAGGTCGAACGGGCGAGCAGTACTTC. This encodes CASTWTGRTGEQYF.

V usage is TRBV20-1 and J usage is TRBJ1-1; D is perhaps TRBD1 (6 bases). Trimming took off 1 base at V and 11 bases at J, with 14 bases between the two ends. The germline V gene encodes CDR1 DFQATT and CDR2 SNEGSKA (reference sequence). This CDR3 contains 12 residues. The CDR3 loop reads CSARGDTGKAFF. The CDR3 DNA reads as TGCAGTGCTAGAGGGGACACGGGGAAGGCTTTCTTT.

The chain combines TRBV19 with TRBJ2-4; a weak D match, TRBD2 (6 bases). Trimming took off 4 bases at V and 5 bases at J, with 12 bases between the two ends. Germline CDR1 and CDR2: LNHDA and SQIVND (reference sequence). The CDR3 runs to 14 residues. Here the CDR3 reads CASSRFSGQNIQYF. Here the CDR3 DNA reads TGTGCCAGTAGTAGGTTCAGCGGGCAAAACATTCAGTACTTC. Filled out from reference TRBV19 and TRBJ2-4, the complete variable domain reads DGGITQSPKYLFRKEGQNVTLSCEQNLNHDAMYWYRQDPGQGLRLIYYSQIVNDFQKGDIAEGYSVSREKKESFPLTVTSAQKNPTAFYLCASSRFSGQNIQYFGAGTRLSVL.

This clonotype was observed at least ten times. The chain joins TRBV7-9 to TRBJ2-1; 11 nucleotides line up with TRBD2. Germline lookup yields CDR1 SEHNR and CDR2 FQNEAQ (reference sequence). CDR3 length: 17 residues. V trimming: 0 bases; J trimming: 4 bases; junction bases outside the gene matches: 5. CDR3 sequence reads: CASSLAPLAGGYNEQFF. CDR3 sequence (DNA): TGTGCCAGCAGCTTAGCACCTCTAGCGGGGGGATACAATGAGCAGTTCTTC.

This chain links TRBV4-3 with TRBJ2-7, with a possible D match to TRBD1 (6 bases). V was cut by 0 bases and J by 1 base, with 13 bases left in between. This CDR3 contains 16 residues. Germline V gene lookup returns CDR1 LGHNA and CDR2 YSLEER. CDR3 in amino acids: CASSQDYPGASYEQYF. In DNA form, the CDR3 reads TGCGCCAGCAGCCAAGATTATCCAGGGGCGTCCTACGAGCAGTACTTC.

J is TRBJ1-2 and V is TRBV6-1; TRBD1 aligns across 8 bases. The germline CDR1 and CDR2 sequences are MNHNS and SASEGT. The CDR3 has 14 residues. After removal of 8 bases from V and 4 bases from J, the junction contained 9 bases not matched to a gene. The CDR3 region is CASRRGGQGYGYTF. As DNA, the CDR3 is TGTGCCAGCCGGCGGGGAGGACAGGGCTATGGCTACACCTTC.